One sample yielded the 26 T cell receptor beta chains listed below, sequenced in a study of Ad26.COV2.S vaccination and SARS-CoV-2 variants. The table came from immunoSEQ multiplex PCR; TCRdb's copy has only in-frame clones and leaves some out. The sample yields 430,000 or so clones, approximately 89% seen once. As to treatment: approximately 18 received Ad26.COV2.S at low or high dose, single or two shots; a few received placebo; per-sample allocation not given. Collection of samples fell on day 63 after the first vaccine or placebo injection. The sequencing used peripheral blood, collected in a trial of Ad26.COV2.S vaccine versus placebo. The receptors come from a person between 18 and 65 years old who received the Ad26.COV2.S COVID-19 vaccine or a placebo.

As DNA, the CDR3 is TGTGCCAGCAGTCCGACAGGGGCTGGAGAGACCCAGTACTTC. Protein: CASSPTGAGETQYF. This rearrangement joins TRBV7-3 to TRBJ2-5; 8 bases fit TRBD1. V was clipped by 6 bases and J by 4 bases; unmatched bases: 7. Germline V gene data show CDR1 as SGHTA and CDR2 as FQGTGA. The CDR3 loop spans 14 amino acids.

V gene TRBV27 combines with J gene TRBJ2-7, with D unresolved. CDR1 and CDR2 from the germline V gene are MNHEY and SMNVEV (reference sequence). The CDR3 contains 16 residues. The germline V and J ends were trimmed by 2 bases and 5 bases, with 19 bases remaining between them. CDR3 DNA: TGTGCCAGCAGTTTAGGATACTTTTCAACCCACCACGAGCAGTACTTC. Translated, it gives CASSLGYFSTHHEQYF.

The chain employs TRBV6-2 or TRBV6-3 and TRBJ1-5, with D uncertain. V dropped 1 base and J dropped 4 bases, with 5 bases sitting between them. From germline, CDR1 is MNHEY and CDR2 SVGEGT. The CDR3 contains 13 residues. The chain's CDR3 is CASSYFGNQPQHF. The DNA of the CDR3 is TGTGCCAGCAGTTACTTTGGGAATCAGCCCCAGCATTTT.

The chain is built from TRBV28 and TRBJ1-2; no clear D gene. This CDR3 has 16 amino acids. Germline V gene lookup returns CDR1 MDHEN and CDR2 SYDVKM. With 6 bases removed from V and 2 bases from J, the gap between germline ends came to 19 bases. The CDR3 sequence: CASSSPRPFSNYGYTF. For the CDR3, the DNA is TGTGCCAGCAGCTCCCCTAGACCCTTTTCGAACTATGGCTACACCTTC.

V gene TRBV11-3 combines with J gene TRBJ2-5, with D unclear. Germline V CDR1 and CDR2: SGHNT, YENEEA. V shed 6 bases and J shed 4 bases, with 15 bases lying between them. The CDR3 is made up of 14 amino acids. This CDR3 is CASSSQAPRETQYF. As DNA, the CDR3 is TGTGCCAGCAGTTCCCAGGCTCCGAGAGAGACCCAGTACTTC.

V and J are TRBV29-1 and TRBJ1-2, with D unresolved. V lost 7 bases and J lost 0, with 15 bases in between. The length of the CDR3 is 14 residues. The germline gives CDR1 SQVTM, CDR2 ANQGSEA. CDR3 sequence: CSAGTRGSNYGYTF. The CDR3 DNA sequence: TGCAGCGCGGGTACCCGAGGCTCTAACTATGGCTACACCTTC.

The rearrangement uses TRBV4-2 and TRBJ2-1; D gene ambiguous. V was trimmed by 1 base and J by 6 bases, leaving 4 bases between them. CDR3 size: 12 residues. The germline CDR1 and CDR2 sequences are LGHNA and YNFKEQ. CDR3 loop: CASSQGPNEQFF. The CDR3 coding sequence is TGTGCCAGCAGCCAAGGGCCCAATGAGCAGTTCTTC.

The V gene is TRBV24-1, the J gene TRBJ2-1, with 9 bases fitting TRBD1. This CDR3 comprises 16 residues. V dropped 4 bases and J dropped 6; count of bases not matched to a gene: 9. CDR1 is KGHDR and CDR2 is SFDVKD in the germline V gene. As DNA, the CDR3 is TGTGCCACCAGTGAACCCGACAGGGGGATAGGCAATGAGCAGTTCTTC. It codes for CATSEPDRGIGNEQFF.

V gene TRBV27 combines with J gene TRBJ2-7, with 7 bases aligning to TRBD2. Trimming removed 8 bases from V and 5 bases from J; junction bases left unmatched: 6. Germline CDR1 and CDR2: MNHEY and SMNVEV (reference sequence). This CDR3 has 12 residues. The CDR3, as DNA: TGTGCCAGCCCTTCGGGAGGCGACGAGCAGTACGTC. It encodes CASPSGGDEQYV.

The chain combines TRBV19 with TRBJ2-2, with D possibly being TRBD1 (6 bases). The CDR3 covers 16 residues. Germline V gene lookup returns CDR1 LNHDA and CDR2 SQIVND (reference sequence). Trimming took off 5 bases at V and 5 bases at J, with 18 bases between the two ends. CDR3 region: CASSLTGLPSTGELFF. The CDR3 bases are TGTGCCAGTAGTCTTACAGGGCTGCCGAGTACCGGGGAGCTGTTTTTT.

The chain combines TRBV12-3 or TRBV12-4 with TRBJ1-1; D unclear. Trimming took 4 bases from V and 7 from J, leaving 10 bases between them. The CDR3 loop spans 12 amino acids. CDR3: CASSSGTLEAFF. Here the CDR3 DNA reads TGTGCCAGCAGTTCCGGTACGCTTGAAGCTTTCTTT.

The CDR3: CASGGVPDTQYF. The DNA of the CDR3 is TGTGCCAGCGGAGGGGTGCCAGATACGCAGTATTTT. The V call is TRBV3-1 (or the pseudogene TRBV3-2), the J call TRBJ2-3; D might be TRBD2 (6 bases). The CDR3 has 12 residues. Germline CDR1 and CDR2: LGHDT and YNNKEL (reference sequence). Trimming took off 8 bases at V and 4 bases at J, with 10 bases between the two ends.

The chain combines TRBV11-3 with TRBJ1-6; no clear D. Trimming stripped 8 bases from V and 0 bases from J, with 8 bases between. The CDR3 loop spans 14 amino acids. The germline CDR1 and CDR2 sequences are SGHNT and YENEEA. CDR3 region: CASSLSSYNSPLHF. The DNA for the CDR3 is TGTGCCAGCTCACTGAGCTCCTATAATTCACCCCTCCACTTT.

The CDR3 DNA reads TGTGCCAGCAGACTTAGCTACTCTGGAAACACCATATATTTT. Protein sequence: CASRLSYSGNTIYF. This chain links TRBV6-5 with TRBJ1-3, with no clear D. CDR3 length: 14 residues. V was cut by 6 bases and J by 0 bases, with 9 bases left in between. Germline CDR1 is MNHEY and CDR2 is SVGAGI.

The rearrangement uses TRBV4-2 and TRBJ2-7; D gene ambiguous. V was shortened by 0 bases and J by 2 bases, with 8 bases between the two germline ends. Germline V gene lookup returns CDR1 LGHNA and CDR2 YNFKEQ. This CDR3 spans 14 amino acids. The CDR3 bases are TGTGCCAGCAGCCAAGATCTAGGTACCTACGAGCAGTACTTC. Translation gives CASSQDLGTYEQYF.

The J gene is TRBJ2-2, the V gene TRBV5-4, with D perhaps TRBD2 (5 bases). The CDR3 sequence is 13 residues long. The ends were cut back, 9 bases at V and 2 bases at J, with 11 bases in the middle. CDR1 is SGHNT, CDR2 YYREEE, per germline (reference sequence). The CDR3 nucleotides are TGTGCCACCGTAGCGTCAAACACCGGGGAGCTGTTTTTT. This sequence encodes CATVASNTGELFF.

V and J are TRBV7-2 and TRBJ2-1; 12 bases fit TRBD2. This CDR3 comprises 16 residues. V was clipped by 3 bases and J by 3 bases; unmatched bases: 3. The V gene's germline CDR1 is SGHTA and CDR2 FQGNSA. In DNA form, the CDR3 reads TGTGCCAGCAGCTTGACTAGCGGGAGTGGCTACAATGAGCAGTTCTTC. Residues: CASSLTSGSGYNEQFF.

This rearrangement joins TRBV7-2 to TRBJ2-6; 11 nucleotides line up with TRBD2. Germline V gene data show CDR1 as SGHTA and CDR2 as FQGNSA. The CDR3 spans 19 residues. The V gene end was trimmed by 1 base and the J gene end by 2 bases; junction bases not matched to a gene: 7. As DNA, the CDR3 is TGTGCCAGCAGCTTAGGGGGGCTAGCGGGAGGTCCTGGGGCCAACGTCCTGACTTTC. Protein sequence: CASSLGGLAGGPGANVLTF.

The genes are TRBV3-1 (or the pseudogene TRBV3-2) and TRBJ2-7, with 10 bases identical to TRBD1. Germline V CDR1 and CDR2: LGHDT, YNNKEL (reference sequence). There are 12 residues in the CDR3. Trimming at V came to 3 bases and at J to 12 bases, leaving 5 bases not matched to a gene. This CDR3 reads CASSQAGTGVYV. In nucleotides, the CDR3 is TGTGCCAGCAGCCAGGCCGGGACAGGGGTGTACGTC.

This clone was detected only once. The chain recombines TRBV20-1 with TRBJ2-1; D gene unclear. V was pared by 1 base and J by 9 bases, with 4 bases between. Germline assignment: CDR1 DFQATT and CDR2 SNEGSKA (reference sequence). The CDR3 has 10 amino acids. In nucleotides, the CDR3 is TGCAGTGCTAGAGCCGGTGAGCAGTTCTTC. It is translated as CSARAGEQFF.

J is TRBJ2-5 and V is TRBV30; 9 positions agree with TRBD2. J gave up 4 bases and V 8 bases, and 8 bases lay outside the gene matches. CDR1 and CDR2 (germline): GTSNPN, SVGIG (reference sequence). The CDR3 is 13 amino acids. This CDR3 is CAGFRAGGETQYF. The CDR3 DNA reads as TGTGCCGGTTTCCGAGCGGGAGGAGAGACCCAGTACTTC.

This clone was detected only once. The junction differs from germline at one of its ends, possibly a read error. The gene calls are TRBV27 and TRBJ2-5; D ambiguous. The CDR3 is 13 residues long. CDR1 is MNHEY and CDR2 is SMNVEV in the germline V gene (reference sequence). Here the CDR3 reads CASSLSYQETQYF. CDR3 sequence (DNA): TGTGCCAGCAGTCTATCGTACCAAGAGACCCAGTACTTC.

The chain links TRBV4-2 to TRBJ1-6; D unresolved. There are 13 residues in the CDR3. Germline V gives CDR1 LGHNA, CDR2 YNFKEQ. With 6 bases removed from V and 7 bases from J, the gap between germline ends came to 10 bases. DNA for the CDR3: TGTGCCAGCAGGCCCGATTGGAATTCACCCCTCCACTTT. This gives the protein CASRPDWNSPLHF.

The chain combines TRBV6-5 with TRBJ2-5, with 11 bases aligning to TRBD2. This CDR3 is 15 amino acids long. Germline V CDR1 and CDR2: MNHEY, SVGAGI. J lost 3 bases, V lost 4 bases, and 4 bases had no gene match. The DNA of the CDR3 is TGTGCCAGCAGTTTAGCGGGAGGGCCGGAAGAGACCCAGTACTTC. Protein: CASSLAGGPEETQYF.

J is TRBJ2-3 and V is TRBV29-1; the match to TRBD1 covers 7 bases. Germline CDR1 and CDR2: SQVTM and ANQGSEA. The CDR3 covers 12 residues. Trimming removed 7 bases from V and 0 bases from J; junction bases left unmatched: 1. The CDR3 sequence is CSADRSTDTQYF. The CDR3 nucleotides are TGCAGCGCGGACAGGAGCACAGATACGCAGTATTTT.

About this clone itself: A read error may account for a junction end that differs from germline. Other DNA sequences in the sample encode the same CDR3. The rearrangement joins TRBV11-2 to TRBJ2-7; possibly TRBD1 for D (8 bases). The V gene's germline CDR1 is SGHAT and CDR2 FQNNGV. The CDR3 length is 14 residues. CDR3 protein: CASTKQGGPYEQYF. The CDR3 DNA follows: TGTGCCAGCACAAAACAGGGGGGGCCCTACGAGCAGTATTTC.